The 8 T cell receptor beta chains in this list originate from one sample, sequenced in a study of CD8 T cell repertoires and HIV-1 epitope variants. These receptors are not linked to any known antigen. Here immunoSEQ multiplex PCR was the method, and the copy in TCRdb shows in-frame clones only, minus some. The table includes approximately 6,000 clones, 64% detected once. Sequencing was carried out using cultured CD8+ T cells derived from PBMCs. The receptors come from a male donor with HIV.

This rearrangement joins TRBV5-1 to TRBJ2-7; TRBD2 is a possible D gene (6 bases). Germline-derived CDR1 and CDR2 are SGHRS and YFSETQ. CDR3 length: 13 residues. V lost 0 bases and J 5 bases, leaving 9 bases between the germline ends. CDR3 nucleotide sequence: TGCGCCAGCAGCTTGGCTAGCGCTGACGAGCAGTACTTC. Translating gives CASSLASADEQYF.

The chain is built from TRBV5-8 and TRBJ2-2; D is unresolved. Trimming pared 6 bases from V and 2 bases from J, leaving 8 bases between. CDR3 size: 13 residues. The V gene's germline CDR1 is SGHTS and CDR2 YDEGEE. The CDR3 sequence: CASNLLNTGELFF. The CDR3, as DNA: TGTGCCAGCAATTTGCTAAACACCGGGGAGCTGTTTTTT.

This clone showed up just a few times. The CDR3 nucleotides are TGTGCCAGCAGTGATACTAGCGGGGGGGCCGATGAGCAGTTCTTC. This translates into CASSDTSGGADEQFF. The chain combines TRBV6-4 with TRBJ2-1; 13 nucleotides agree with TRBD2. This CDR3 is built from 15 residues. With 3 bases clipped from V and 8 bases from J, the junction kept 4 bases outside the gene matches. The germline V gene has CDR1 MRHNA and CDR2 SNTAGT.

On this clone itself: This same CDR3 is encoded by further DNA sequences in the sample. As DNA, the CDR3 is TGTGCCAGCAGCGTAAATACCGGGGAGCTGTTTTTT. Protein sequence: CASSVNTGELFF. V gene TRBV9 combines with J gene TRBJ2-2; D is ambiguous. Looked up from germline, CDR1 is SGDLS and CDR2 is YYNGEE. The CDR3 extends over 12 amino acids. Trimming cost V 1 base and J 5 bases, with 3 bases left between them.

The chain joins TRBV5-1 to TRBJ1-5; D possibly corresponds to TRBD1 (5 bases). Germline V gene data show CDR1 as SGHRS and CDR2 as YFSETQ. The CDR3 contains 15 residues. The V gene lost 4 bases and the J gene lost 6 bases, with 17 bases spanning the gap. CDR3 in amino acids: CASSPTTGTGQPQHF. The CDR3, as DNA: TGCGCCAGCAGCCCAACAACCGGGACGGGTCAGCCCCAGCATTTT.

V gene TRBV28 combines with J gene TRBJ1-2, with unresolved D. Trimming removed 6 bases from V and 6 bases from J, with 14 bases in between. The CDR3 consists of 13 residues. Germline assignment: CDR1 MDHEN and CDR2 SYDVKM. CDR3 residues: CASSAAAGDGYTF. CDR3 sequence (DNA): TGTGCCAGCAGCGCCGCGGCAGGAGATGGCTACACCTTC.

The CDR3 sequence: CASSERYTGELFF. In DNA form, the CDR3 reads TGTGCCAGCAGCGAGAGGTACACCGGGGAGCTGTTTTTT. The rearrangement links TRBV25-1 to TRBJ2-2; D unresolved. Germline V gives CDR1 MGHDK, CDR2 SYGVNS. V was clipped by 6 bases and J by 3 bases, with 8 bases between them. This CDR3 contains 13 residues.

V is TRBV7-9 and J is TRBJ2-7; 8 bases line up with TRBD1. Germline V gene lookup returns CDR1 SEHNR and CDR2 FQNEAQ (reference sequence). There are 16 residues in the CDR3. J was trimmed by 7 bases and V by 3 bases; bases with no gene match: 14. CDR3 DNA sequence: TGTGCCAGCAGCTTCGCCGCCGAGACAGGGGCGGGGGAGCAGTACTTC. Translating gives CASSFAAETGAGEQYF.